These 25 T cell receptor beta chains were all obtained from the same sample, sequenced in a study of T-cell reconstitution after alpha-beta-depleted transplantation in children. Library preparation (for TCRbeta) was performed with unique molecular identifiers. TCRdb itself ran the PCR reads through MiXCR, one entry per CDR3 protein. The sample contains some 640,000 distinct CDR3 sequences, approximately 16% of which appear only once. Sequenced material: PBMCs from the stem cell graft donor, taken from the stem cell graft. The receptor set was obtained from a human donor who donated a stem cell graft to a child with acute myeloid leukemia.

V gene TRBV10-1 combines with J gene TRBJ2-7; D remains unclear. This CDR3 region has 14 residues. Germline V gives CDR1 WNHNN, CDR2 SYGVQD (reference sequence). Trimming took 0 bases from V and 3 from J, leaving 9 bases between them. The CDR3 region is CASSESGSSYEQYV. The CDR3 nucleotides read TGCGCCAGCAGTGAGTCGGGCTCGAGCTACGAGCAGTACGTC.

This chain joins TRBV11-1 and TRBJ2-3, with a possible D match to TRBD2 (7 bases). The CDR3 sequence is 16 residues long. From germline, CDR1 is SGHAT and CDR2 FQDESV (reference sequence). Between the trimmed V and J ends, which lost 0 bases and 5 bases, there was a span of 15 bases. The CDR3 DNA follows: TGTGCCAGCAGCTTAGCGGTCGGGGGGCCGGAAGATACGCAGTATTTT. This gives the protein CASSLAVGGPEDTQYF. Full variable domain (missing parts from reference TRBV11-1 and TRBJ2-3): EAEVAQSPRYKITEKSQAVAFWCDPISGHATLYWYRQILGQGPELLVQFQDESVVDDSQLPKDRFSAERLKGVDSTLKIQPAELGDSAMYLCASSLAVGGPEDTQYFGPGTRLTVL.

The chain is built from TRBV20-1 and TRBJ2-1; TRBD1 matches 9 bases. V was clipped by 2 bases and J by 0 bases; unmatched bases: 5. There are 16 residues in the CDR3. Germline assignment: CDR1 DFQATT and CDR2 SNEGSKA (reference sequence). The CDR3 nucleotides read TGCAGTGCTAGACGACAGGGGGAAAGCTCCTACAATGAGCAGTTCTTC. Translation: CSARRQGESSYNEQFF.

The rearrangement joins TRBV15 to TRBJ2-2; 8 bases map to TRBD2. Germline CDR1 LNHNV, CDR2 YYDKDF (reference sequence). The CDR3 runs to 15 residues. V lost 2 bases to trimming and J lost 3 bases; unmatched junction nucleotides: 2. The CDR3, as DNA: TGTGCCACCAGCAGAACAGCGGGGGACACCGGGGAGCTGTTTTTT. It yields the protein CATSRTAGDTGELFF.

For the CDR3, the DNA is TGTGCCTGGCAGACAGTCGGGAATTCACCCCTCCACTTT. Translated, it gives CAWQTVGNSPLHF. The gene calls are TRBV30 and TRBJ1-6; TRBD1 is a possible D gene (5 bases). The CDR3 runs to 13 residues. In germline, CDR1 is GTSNPN, CDR2 SVGIG (reference sequence). Trimming took off 5 bases at V and 7 bases at J, with 12 bases between the two ends.

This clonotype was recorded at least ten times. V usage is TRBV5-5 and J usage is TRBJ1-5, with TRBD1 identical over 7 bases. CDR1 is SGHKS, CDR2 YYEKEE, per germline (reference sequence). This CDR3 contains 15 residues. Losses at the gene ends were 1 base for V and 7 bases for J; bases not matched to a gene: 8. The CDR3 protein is CASSLIRGQGQPQHF. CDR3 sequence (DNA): TGTGCCAGCAGCTTGATTAGGGGGCAGGGGCAGCCCCAGCATTTT.

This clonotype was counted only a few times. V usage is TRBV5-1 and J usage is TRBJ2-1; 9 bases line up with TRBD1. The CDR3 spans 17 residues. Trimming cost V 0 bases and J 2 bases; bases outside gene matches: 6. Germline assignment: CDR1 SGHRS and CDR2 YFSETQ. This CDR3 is CASSLAPGTGTYNEQFF. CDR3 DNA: TGCGCCAGCAGCTTGGCCCCCGGGACAGGGACCTACAATGAGCAGTTCTTC.

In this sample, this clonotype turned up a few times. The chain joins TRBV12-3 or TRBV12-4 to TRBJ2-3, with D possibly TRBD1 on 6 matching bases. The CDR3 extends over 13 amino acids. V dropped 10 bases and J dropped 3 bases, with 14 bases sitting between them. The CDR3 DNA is TGTGCCATAAGGACAGTCCGGACAGATACGCAGTATTTT. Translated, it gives CAIRTVRTDTQYF.

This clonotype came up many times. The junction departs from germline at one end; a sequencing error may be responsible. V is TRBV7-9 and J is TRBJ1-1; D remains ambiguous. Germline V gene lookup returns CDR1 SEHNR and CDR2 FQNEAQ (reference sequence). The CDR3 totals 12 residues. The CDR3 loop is CAGSLAQTEAFF. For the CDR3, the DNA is TGTGCCGGCAGCCTAGCGCAGACTGAAGCTTTCTTT. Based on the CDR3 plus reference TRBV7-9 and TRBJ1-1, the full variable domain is DTGVSQNPRHKITKRGQNVTFRCDPISEHNRLYWYRQTLGQGPEFLTYFQNEAQLEKSRLLSDRFSAERPKGSFSTLEIQRTEQGDSAMYLCAGSLAQTEAFFGQGTRLTVV.

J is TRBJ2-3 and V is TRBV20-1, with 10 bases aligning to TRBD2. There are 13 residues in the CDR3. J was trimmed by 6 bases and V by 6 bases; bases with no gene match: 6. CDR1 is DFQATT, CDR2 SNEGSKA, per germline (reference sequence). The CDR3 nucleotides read TGCAGTGCCAGCGGGGGGGCTTTTGATACGCAGTATTTT. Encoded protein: CSASGGAFDTQYF.

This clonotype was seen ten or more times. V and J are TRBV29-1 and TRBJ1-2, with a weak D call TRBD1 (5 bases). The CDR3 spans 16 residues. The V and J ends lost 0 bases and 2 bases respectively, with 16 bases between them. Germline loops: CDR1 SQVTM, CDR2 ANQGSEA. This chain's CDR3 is CSVEDNSDTNNYGYTF. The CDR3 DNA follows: TGCAGCGTTGAAGATAATTCGGACACAAACAACTATGGCTACACCTTC. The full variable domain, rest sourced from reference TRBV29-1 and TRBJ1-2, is SAVISQKPSRDICQRGTSLTIQCQVDSQVTMMFWYRQQPGQSLTLIATANQGSEATYESGFVIDKFPISRPNLTFSTLTVSNMSPEDSSIYLCSVEDNSDTNNYGYTFGSGTRLTVV.

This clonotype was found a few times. This CDR3 is CASSLYLDPNTEAFF. The CDR3 nucleotides are TGTGCCAGCAGTTTATACTTAGACCCGAACACTGAAGCTTTCTTT. This chain joins TRBV12-3 or TRBV12-4 and TRBJ1-1; D call uncertain. Trimming stripped 2 bases from V and 1 base from J, with 11 bases between. The CDR3 spans 15 residues.

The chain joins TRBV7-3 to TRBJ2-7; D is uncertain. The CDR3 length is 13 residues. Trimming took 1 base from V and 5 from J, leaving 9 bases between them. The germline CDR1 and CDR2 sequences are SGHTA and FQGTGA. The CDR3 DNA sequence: TGTGCCAGCAGCTTAATTCCGGCTGACGAGCAGTACTTC. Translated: CASSLIPADEQYF.

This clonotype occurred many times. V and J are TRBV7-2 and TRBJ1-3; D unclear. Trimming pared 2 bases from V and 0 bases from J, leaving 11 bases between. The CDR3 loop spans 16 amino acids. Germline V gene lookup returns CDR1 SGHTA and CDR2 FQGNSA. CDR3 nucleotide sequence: TGTGCCAGCAGCTTATTGGCTTCGAGCTCTGGAAACACCATATATTTT. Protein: CASSLLASSSGNTIYF.

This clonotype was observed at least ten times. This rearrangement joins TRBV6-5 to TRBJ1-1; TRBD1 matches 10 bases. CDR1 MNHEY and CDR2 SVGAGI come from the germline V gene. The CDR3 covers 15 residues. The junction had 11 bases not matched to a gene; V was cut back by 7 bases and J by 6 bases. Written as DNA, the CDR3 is TGTGCCAGCACACCGGGACAGGGGCTGGGGTCTGAAGCTTTCTTT. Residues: CASTPGQGLGSEAFF.

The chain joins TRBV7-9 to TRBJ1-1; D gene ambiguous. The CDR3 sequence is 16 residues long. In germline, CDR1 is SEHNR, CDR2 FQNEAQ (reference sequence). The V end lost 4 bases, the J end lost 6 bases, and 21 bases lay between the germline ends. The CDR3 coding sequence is TGTGCCAGCAGCTATACTTTAGGAAGGGTAGCCGCTGAAGCTTTCTTT. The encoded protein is CASSYTLGRVAAEAFF.

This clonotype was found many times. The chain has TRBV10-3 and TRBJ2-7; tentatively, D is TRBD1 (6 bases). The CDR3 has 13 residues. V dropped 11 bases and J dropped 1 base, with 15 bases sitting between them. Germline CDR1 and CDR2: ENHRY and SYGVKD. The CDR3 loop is CAVRQAVSYEQYF. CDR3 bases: TGTGCCGTCCGACAGGCCGTTTCCTACGAGCAGTACTTC.

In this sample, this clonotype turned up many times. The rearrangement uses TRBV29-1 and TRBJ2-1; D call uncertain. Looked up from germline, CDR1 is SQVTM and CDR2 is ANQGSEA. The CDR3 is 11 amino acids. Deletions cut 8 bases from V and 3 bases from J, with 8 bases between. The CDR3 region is CSSRLYNEQFF. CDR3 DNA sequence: TGCAGCTCGCGGCTCTACAATGAGCAGTTCTTC.

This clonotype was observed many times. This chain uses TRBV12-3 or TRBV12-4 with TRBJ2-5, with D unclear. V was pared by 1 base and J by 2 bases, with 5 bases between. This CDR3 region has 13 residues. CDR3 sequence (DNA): TGTGCCAGCAGTTTAGAACTTCAAGAGACCCAGTACTTC. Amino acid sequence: CASSLELQETQYF.

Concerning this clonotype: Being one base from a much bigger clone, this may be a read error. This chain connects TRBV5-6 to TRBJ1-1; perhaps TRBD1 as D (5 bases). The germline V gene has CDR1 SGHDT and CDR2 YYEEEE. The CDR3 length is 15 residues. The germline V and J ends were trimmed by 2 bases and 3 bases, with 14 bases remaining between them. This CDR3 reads CASSLLRVMDTEAFF. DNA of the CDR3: TGTGCCAGCAGCTTACTCAGGGTTATGGACACTGAAGCTTTCTTT.

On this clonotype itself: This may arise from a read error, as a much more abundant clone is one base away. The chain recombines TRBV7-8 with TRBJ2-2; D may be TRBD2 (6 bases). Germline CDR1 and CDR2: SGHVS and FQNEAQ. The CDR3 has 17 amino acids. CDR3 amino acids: CASSLLGLPMNTGGLFF. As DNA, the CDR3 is TGTGCCAGCAGCCTCCTGGGTCTCCCCATGAACACCGGGGGGCTGTTTTTT. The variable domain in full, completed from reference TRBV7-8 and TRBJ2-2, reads GAGVSQSPRYKVAKRGQDVALRCDPISGHVSLFWYQQALGQGPEFLTYFQNEAQLDKSGLPSDRFFAERPEGSVSTLKIQRTQQEDSAVYLCASSLLGLPMNTGGLFFGEGSRLTVL.

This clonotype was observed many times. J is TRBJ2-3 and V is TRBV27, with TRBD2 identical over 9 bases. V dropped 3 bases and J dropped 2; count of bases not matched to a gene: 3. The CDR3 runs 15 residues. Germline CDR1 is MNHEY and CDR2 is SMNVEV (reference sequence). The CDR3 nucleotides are TGTGCCAGCAGTTTTAGCGGGGGCCTCACAGATACGCAGTATTTT. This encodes CASSFSGGLTDTQYF.

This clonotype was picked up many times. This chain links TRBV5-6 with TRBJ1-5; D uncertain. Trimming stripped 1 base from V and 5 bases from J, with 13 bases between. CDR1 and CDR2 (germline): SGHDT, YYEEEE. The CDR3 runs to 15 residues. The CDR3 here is CASSLWGGSDQPQHF. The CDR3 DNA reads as TGTGCCAGCAGCTTGTGGGGAGGGAGCGATCAGCCCCAGCATTTT.

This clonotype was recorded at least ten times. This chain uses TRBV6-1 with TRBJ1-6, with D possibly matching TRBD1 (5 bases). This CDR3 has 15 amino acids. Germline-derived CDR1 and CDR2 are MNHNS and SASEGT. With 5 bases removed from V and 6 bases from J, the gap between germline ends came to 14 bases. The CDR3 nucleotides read TGTGCCAGCAGTCAACGGGACCGAGGTAATTCACCCCTCCACTTT. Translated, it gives CASSQRDRGNSPLHF.

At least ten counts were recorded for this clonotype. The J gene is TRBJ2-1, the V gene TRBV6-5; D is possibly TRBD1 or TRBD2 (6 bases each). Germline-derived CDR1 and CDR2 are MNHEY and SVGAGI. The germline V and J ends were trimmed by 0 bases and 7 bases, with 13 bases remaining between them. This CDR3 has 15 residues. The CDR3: CASSYSRGAGNEQFF. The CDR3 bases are TGTGCCAGCAGTTACTCGAGGGGGGCCGGGAATGAGCAGTTCTTC.